Reported below is one TCR beta chain. Germline V gives CDR1 MNHEY, CDR2 SVGAGI. This CDR3 is 11 amino acids long. V gave up 8 bases and J gave up 14 bases; unmatched junction bases: 8. The entry originates in a study of control samples from healthy donors and cancer patients. Generated by immunoSEQ multiplex PCR, the TCRdb table keeps only in-frame clones and is missing some. Of some 95,000 clones in the sample, roughly 92% were seen once. The TCR sequence derives from a human donor in good health. The donor label of this sample is uncertain. Sequenced: blood. The V gene is TRBV6-5, the J gene TRBJ1-1; TRBD1 agrees at 10 bases. The CDR3 region has the DNA TGTGCCAGCGGGTCTCGGGACAGGGGCTTCTTT. It specifies CASGSRDRGFF.